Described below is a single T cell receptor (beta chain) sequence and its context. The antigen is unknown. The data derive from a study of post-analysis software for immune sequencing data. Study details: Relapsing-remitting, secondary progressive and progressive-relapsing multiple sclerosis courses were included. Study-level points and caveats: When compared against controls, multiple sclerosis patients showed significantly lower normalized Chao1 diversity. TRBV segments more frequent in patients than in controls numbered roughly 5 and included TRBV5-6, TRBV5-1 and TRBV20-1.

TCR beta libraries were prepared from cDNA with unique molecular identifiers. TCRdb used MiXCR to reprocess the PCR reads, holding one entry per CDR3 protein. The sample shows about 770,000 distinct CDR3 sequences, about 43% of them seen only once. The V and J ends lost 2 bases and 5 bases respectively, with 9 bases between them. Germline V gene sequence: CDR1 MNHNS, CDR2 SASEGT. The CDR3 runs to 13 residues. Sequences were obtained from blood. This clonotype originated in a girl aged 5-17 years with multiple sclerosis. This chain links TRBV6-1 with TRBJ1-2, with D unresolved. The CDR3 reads CASSENRYYGYTF. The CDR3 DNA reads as TGTGCCAGCAGTGAAAACCGCTATTATGGCTACACCTTC.